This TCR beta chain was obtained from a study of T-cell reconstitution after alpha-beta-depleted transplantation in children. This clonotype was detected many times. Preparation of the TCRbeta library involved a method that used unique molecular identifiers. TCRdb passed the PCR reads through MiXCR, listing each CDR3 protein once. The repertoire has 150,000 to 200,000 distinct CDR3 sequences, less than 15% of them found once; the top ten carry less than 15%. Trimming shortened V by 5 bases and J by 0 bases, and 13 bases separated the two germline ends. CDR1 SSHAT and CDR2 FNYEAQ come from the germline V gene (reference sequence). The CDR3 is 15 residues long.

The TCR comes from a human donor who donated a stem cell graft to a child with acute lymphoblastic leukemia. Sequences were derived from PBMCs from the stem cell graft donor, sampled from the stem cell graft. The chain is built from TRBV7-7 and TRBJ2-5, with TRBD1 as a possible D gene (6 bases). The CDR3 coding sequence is TGTGCCAGCAGCGCTGCAGGGGAATACCAAGAGACCCAGTACTTC. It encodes CASSAAGEYQETQYF.